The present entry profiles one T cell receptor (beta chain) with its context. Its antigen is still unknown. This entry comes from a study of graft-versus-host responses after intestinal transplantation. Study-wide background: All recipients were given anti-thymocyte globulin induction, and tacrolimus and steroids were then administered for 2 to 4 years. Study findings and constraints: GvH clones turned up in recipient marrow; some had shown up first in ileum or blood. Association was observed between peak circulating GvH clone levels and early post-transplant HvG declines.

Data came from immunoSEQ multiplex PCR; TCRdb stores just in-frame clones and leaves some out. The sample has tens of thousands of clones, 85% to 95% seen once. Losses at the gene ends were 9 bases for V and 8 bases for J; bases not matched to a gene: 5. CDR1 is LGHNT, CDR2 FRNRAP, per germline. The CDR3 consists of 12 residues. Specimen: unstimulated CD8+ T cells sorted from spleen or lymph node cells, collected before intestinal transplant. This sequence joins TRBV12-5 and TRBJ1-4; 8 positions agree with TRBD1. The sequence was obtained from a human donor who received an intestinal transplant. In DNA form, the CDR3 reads TGTGCTAGAGACAGGGGATACGAAAAACTGTTTTTT. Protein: CARDRGYEKLFF.